A selection of T cell receptor beta chains follows, all from one sample in a study of OX40 agonist ivuxolimab in advanced cancers. Generated by immunoSEQ multiplex PCR, the TCRdb table keeps only in-frame clones and is missing some. The sample has approximately 22,000 clones, about 83% seen once. Source: CD4+ or CD8+ T cells sorted from blood, taken in a trial of the OX40 agonist ivuxolimab. These receptors originate from an adult with an advanced solid tumor such as melanoma, head and neck, liver or kidney cancer. Both conserved end residues are part of each CDR3. The order of the fields is clone size, J gene, V gene, D gene, CDR3 length, CDR3 DNA, CDR3 protein. D genes are given only for firm matches. Part of the rows lack a size; the others show once, few, many or a class for expanded clones.

clone_size: NA; j_call: TRBJ2-6; v_call: TRBV2; d_call: NA; cdr3_length: 18; cdr3_nt: TGTGCCAGCAGTGTTCAACGGGACACTAGCTCTGGGGCCAACGTCCTGACTTTC; cdr3_aa: CASSVQRDTSSGANVLTF
clone_size: NA; j_call: TRBJ1-5; v_call: TRBV6-5; d_call: NA; cdr3_length: 15; cdr3_nt: TGTGCCAGCAGTTACCACCGGGACAGCAATCAGCCCCAGCATTTT; cdr3_aa: CASSYHRDSNQPQHF
clone_size: NA; j_call: TRBJ2-7; v_call: TRBV7-8; d_call: NA; cdr3_length: 16; cdr3_nt: TGTGCCAGCAGCTCCTCCAGGGGGGCTTTCTCCTACGAGCAGTACTTC; cdr3_aa: CASSSSRGAFSYEQYF
clone_size: NA; j_call: TRBJ2-3; v_call: TRBV19; d_call: NA; cdr3_length: 13; cdr3_nt: TGTGCCAGTAGCTGGGCCGGCACAGATACGCAGTATTTT; cdr3_aa: CASSWAGTDTQYF
clone_size: NA; j_call: TRBJ2-7; v_call: TRBV2; d_call: TRBD1; cdr3_length: 13; cdr3_nt: TGTGCCAGCGGACAGGGGGCGCTTTACGAGCAGTACTTC; cdr3_aa: CASGQGALYEQYF
clone_size: medium-sized; j_call: TRBJ2-1; v_call: TRBV14; d_call: NA; cdr3_length: 14; cdr3_nt: TGTGCCAGCAGCCAAGATCCGAGGGGTAGGGAGCAGTTCTTC; cdr3_aa: CASSQDPRGREQFF
clone_size: NA; j_call: TRBJ2-2; v_call: TRBV4-1; d_call: TRBD1; cdr3_length: 17; cdr3_nt: TGCGCCAGCAGCCAAGACAAGCGACAGGGCTCCACCGGGGAGCTGTTTTTT; cdr3_aa: CASSQDKRQGSTGELFF
clone_size: NA; j_call: TRBJ2-7; v_call: TRBV6-4; d_call: TRBD2; cdr3_length: 15; cdr3_nt: TGTGCCAACCTAACCCCGGGAGGTCCAATTACCGGGCAGTACTTC; cdr3_aa: CANLTPGGPITGQYF
clone_size: NA; j_call: TRBJ2-7; v_call: TRBV30; d_call: TRBD2; cdr3_length: 14; cdr3_nt: TGTGCCTGGACCGCGGGACTAGGACTATACGAGCAGTACTTC; cdr3_aa: CAWTAGLGLYEQYF
clone_size: once; j_call: TRBJ2-1; v_call: TRBV11-2; d_call: TRBD1; cdr3_length: 17; cdr3_nt: TGTGCCAGCAGCTCACCGTGGGGGCAGGGGGCCAGGAATGAGCAGTTCTTC; cdr3_aa: CASSSPWGQGARNEQFF
clone_size: NA; j_call: TRBJ2-6; v_call: TRBV15; d_call: NA; cdr3_length: 18; cdr3_nt: TGTGCCACCAGCTCCCCGGCCCAGGGGTCGGCTGGGGCCAACGTCCTGACTTTC; cdr3_aa: CATSSPAQGSAGANVLTF